One and the same sample provided the 15 T cell receptor beta chains below, sequenced in a study of cytomegalovirus exposure and HLA in healthy donors (TCRdb year 2017). Libraries were prepared through the immunoSEQ multiplex PCR assay. TCRdb limited this immuneACCESS table to in-frame rearrangements with V and J called. A share of clones is missing; checked studies link under half to unresolved V genes, and the rest is unexplained. The sample contains some 330,000 clones, roughly 88% of them found a single time. 0.75% to 0.85% of the sample is held by the ten biggest clonotypes. Input material: PBMCs. The receptor source for this set is a woman aged 18-30 years in good health and CMV-seronegative.

The V call is TRBV19, the J call TRBJ1-2, with TRBD1 identical over 7 bases. J was trimmed by 4 bases and V by 8 bases; bases with no gene match: 7. Per the germline V gene, CDR1 is LNHDA and CDR2 is SQIVND (reference sequence). The CDR3 covers 13 residues. The CDR3 coding sequence is TGTGCCAGTCGCGACAGGGCCTCCTATGGCTACACCTTC. Residues: CASRDRASYGYTF.

The J gene is TRBJ1-2, the V gene TRBV4-1, with a tentative D call TRBD1 (5 bases). The V and J ends lost 0 bases and 12 bases respectively, with 8 bases between them. This CDR3 region has 11 residues. Germline values: CDR1 MGHRA, CDR2 YSYEKL. In nucleotides, the CDR3 is TGCGCCAGCAGCCAAGATGGGGCCCACACCTTC. Translated: CASSQDGAHTF.

V usage is TRBV18 and J usage is TRBJ1-3, with D perhaps TRBD1 (5 bases). With 2 bases removed from V and 0 bases from J, the gap between germline ends came to 11 bases. This CDR3 spans 16 amino acids. Looked up from germline, CDR1 is KGHSH and CDR2 is LQKENI. The CDR3: CASSPRWDFSGNTIYF. The CDR3 DNA reads as TGTGCCAGCTCACCAAGGTGGGACTTCTCTGGAAACACCATATATTTT.

The genes are TRBV19 and TRBJ2-7; tentative D call: TRBD2 (6 bases). This CDR3 comprises 15 residues. The V end was cut by 3 bases, the J end by 1 base, with 13 bases between. The germline CDR1 and CDR2 sequences are LNHDA and SQIVND (reference sequence). The CDR3: CASSMGDGSSYEQYF. DNA of the CDR3: TGTGCCAGTAGTATGGGGGACGGGAGTTCCTACGAGCAGTACTTC.

The gene calls are TRBV5-4 and TRBJ1-1; TRBD1 aligns across 8 bases. There are 14 residues in the CDR3. Germline-derived CDR1 and CDR2 are SGHNT and YYREEE (reference sequence). With 4 bases clipped from V and 5 bases from J, the junction kept 7 bases outside the gene matches. The CDR3, as DNA: TGTGCCAGCAGCCCCCAGGGGGCAGGAACTGAAGCTTTCTTT. Protein product: CASSPQGAGTEAFF.

The chain carries TRBV28 and TRBJ2-2, with TRBD1 as a possible D gene (6 bases). Looked up from germline, CDR1 is MDHEN and CDR2 is SYDVKM. The V end lost 4 bases, the J end lost 0 bases, and 9 bases lay between the germline ends. This CDR3 is 15 amino acids long. CDR3 DNA sequence: TGTGCCAGCAGTTCCGGGACAACGAACACCGGGGAGCTGTTTTTT. Translating it yields CASSSGTTNTGELFF. The complete variable domain, with remaining parts taken from reference TRBV28 and TRBJ2-2, reads DVKVTQSSRYLVKRTGEKVFLECVQDMDHENMFWYRQDPGLGLRLIYFSYDVKMKEKGDIPEGYSVSREKKERFSLILESASTNQTSMYLCASSSGTTNTGELFFGEGSRLTVL.

There are a few counts of this clone. The V and J genes are TRBV29-1 and TRBJ2-7, with 7 bases identical to TRBD1. Germline trimming cut 6 bases from V and 5 bases from J; bases unmatched to any gene: 10. The CDR3 consists of 13 residues. Looked up from germline, CDR1 is SQVTM and CDR2 is ANQGSEA. The CDR3 DNA is TGCAGCGTCGCCGACAGGGCGCTTGACGAGCAGTACTTC. This sequence encodes CSVADRALDEQYF.

In DNA form, the CDR3 reads TGCAGTGCTAGAAGGGGAGAGACCCAGTACTTC. Encoded protein: CSARRGETQYF. This chain connects TRBV20-1 to TRBJ2-5; tentative D call: TRBD1 (5 bases). The CDR3 is 11 residues long. The germline CDR1 and CDR2 sequences are DFQATT and SNEGSKA (reference sequence). V gave up 2 bases and J gave up 4 bases, with 5 bases separating them.

The J gene is TRBJ1-4, the V gene TRBV13; maybe TRBD1 (5 bases). V gave up 4 bases and J gave up 8 bases, with 8 bases separating them. The CDR3 totals 12 residues. Germline-derived CDR1 and CDR2 are PRHDT and FYEKMQ (reference sequence). The CDR3 sequence: CASSSRQEKLFF. CDR3 bases: TGTGCCAGCAGCTCCCGACAGGAAAAACTGTTTTTT.

The chain uses TRBV9 and TRBJ2-3, with a tentative D call TRBD1 (5 bases). Per the germline V gene, CDR1 is SGDLS and CDR2 is YYNGEE. V was pared by 4 bases and J by 2 bases, with 11 bases between. This CDR3 comprises 14 residues. The CDR3 nucleotides are TGTGCCAGCAGCCCGGACATACCCACAGATACGCAGTATTTT. Its protein is CASSPDIPTDTQYF.

The V gene is TRBV29-1, the J gene TRBJ2-1; no clear D. V lost 4 bases to trimming and J lost 0 bases, with 13 bases between them. The CDR3 is 15 residues long. Germline CDR1 and CDR2: SQVTM and ANQGSEA. The CDR3 nucleotides are TGCAGCGTTGGCGGCGCGGAGAGCTCCTACAATGAGCAGTTCTTC. Its translation: CSVGGAESSYNEQFF.

The rearrangement links TRBV7-9 to TRBJ2-1; 10 positions agree with TRBD2. V was clipped by 2 bases and J by 6 bases; unmatched bases: 4. This CDR3 region has 15 residues. CDR1 and CDR2 (germline): SEHNR, FQNEAQ (reference sequence). The CDR3 loop reads CASSLLAGESNEQFF. CDR3 sequence (DNA): TGTGCCAGCAGCTTACTAGCGGGAGAGAGCAATGAGCAGTTCTTC.

V is TRBV4-3 and J is TRBJ2-3, with 12 bases aligning to TRBD2. V was clipped by 0 bases and J by 0 bases; unmatched bases: 13. CDR3 size: 21 residues. CDR1 LGHNA and CDR2 YSLEER come from the germline V gene. The CDR3 region is CASSQEVHAGLAGLSTDTQYF. The CDR3 nucleotides read TGCGCCAGCAGCCAAGAGGTCCACGCGGGACTAGCGGGCCTTAGCACAGATACGCAGTATTTT.

V and J are TRBV25-1 and TRBJ2-7, with a possible D match to TRBD2 (6 bases). Trimming shortened V by 8 bases and J by 0 bases, and 11 bases separated the two germline ends. Germline loops: CDR1 MGHDK, CDR2 SYGVNS. This CDR3 region has 13 residues. Here the CDR3 reads CASLGRSSYEQYF. As DNA, the CDR3 is TGTGCCAGCCTCGGGAGAAGCTCCTACGAGCAGTACTTC.

Worth noting for this clone: At the DNA level, this CDR3 is encoded by other sequences in the same sample as well. The V and J genes are TRBV5-6 and TRBJ2-5; D is unclear. There are 13 residues in the CDR3. Germline V lookup: CDR1 SGHDT, CDR2 YYEEEE. Trimming removed 0 bases at V and 5 bases at J, with 8 bases between. CDR3 protein: CASSLVAEETQYF. CDR3 DNA sequence: TGTGCCAGCAGCTTGGTAGCAGAGGAGACCCAGTACTTC.